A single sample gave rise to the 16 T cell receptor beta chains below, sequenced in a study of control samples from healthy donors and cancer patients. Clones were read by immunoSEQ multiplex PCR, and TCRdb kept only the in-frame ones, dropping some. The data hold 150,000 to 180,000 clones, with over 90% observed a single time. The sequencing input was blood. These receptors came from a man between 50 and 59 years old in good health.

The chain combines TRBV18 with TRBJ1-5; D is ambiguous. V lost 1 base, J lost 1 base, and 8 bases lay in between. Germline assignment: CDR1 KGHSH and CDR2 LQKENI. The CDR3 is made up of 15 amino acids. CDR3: CASSPQTSSNQPQHF. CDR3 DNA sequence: TGTGCCAGCTCACCACAAACTAGCAGCAATCAGCCCCAGCATTTT.

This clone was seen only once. DNA for the CDR3: TGTGCCAGCAGCCAAGATCTGGTGAGGAATTCACCCCTCCACTTT. Translated: CASSQDLVRNSPLHF. The chain recombines TRBV14 with TRBJ1-6; D not resolved. The CDR3 covers 15 residues. Between the trimmed V and J ends, which lost 0 bases and 7 bases, there was a span of 10 bases. Germline V gives CDR1 SGHDN, CDR2 FVKESK.

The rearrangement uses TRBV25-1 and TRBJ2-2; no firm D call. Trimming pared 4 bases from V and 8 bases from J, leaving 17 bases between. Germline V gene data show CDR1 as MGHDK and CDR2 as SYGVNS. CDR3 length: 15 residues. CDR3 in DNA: TGTGCCAGCAGTGGATTCTCCCGGACCCGGGGGGAGCTGTTTTTT. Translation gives CASSGFSRTRGELFF.

The CDR3, as DNA: TGTGCCAGCAGTCCCCCTTTACAGGGGAGTGAAAAACTGTTTTTT. Translated: CASSPPLQGSEKLFF. The chain carries TRBV28 and TRBJ1-4; 7 nucleotides match TRBD1. Germline CDR1 is MDHEN and CDR2 is SYDVKM. The V gene end was trimmed by 5 bases and the J gene end by 7 bases; junction bases not matched to a gene: 10. The CDR3 totals 15 residues.

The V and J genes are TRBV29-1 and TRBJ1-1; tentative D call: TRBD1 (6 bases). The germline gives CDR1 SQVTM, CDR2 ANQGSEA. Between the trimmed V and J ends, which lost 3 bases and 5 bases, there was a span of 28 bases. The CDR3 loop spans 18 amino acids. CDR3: CSVDTTGGTLFKGTEAFF. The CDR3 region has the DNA TGCAGCGTTGATACAACGGGAGGGACACTCTTTAAGGGGACTGAAGCTTTCTTT.

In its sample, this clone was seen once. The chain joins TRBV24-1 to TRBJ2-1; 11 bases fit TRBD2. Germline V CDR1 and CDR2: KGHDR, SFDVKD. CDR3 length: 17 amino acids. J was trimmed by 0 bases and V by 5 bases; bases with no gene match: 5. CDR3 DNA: TGTGCCACCAGTGTCACTAGCGGGAGACCCTCCTACAATGAGCAGTTCTTC. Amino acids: CATSVTSGRPSYNEQFF.

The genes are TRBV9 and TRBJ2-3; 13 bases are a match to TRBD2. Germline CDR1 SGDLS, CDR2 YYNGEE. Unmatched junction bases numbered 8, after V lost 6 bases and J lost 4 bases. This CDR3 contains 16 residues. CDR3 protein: CASTPTSGRAPDTQYF. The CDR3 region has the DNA TGTGCCAGCACCCCAACTAGCGGGAGGGCCCCAGATACGCAGTATTTT.

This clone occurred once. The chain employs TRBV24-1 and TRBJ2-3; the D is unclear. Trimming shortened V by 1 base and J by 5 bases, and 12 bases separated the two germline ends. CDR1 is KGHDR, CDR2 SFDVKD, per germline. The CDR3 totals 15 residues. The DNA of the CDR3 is TGTGCCACCAGTGATTTTCGGCCCGAGAGAGATACGCAGTATTTT. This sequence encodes CATSDFRPERDTQYF.

The CDR3 sequence: CASSQVGNEQFF. The CDR3 DNA follows: TGTGCCAGCAGCCAAGTGGGCAATGAGCAGTTCTTC. V and J are TRBV3-1 (or the pseudogene TRBV3-2) and TRBJ2-1; D remains unclear. Germline V gives CDR1 LGHDT, CDR2 YNNKEL (reference sequence). Trimming pared 1 base from V and 6 bases from J, leaving 4 bases between. The CDR3 loop spans 12 amino acids.

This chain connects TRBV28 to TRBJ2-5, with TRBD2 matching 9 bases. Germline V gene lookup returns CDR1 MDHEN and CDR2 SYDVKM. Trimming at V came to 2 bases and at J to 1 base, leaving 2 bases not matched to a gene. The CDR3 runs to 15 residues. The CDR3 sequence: CASSLLAGIQETQYF. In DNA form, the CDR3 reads TGTGCCAGCAGTTTACTAGCGGGGATCCAAGAGACCCAGTACTTC.

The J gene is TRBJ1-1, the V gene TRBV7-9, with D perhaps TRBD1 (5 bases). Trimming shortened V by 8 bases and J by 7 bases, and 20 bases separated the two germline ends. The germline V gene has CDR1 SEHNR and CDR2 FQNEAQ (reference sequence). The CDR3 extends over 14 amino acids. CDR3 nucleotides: TGTGCCAGCTCCGTCAGGGTCGCGGGCAGTGAAGCTTTCTTT. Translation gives CASSVRVAGSEAFF.

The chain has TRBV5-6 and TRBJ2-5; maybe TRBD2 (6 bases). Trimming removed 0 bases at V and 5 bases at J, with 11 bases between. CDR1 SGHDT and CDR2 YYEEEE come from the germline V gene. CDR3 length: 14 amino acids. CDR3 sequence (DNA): TGTGCCAGCAGCTTGGCCCCGGGGGAGGAGACCCAGTACTTC. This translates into CASSLAPGEETQYF. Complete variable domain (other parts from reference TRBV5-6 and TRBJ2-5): DAGVTQSPTHLIKTRGQQVTLRCSPKSGHDTVSWYQQALGQGPQFIFQYYEEEERQRGNFPDRFSGHQFPNYSSELNVNALLLGDSALYLCASSLAPGEETQYFGPGTRLLVL.

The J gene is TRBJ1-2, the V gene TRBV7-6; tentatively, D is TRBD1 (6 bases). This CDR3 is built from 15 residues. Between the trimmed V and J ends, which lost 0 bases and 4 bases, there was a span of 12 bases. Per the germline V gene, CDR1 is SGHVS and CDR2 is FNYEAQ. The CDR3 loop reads CASSLAGGGSYGYTF. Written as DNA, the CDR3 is TGTGCCAGCAGCTTAGCGGGAGGGGGGAGCTATGGCTACACCTTC.

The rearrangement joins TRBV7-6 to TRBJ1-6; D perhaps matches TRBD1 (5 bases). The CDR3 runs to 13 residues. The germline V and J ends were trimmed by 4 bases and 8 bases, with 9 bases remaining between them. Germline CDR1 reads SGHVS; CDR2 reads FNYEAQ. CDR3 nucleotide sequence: TGTGCCAGCAGCTCCCAGGGTTATTCACCCCTCCACTTT. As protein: CASSSQGYSPLHF.

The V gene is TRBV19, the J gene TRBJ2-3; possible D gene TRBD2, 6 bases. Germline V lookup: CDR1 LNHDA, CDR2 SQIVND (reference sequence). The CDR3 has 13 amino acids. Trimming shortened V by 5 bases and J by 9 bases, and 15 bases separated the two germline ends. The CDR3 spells CASSGGSDPTQYF. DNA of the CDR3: TGTGCCAGTAGTGGAGGGTCCGACCCAACGCAGTATTTT.

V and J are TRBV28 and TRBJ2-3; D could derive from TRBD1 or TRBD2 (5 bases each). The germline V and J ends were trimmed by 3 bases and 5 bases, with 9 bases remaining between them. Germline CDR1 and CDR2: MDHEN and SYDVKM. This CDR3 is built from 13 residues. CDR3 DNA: TGTGCCAGCAGTTTTGGGGCGGGAGATACGCAGTATTTT. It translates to CASSFGAGDTQYF. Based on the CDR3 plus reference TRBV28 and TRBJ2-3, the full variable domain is DVKVTQSSRYLVKRTGEKVFLECVQDMDHENMFWYRQDPGLGLRLIYFSYDVKMKEKGDIPEGYSVSREKKERFSLILESASTNQTSMYLCASSFGAGDTQYFGPGTRLTVL.